This T cell receptor (beta chain) derives from a study of T cells in localized non-small cell lung cancer. Whole-study findings and limits: Prolonged overall survival went with higher T cell density in the blood.

By sample fraction, this clone is medium-sized. No antigen is known for it. Clones were read by immunoSEQ multiplex PCR, and TCRdb kept only the in-frame ones, dropping some. The sample has about 2,800 clones; around 25% are singletons. With 6 bases clipped from V and 7 bases from J, the junction kept 6 bases outside the gene matches. Germline V CDR1 and CDR2: MNHGY, SAAAGT. This CDR3 spans 14 amino acids. The J gene is TRBJ1-6, the V gene TRBV6-8; 7 bases line up with TRBD1. This sequence originates from a man aged 40 to 70 with stage I squamous cell lung carcinoma. This sample comprised lung tumor tissue, obtained before any cancer treatment. The CDR3 sequence is CASSTGAGNSPLHF. The DNA for the CDR3 is TGTGCCAGCAGCACAGGGGCGGGGAATTCACCCCTCCACTTT.